Presented here are 10 T cell receptor beta chains from one specimen sequenced in a study of technical replicates of blood from several donors. The repertoire was sequenced with immunoSEQ multiplex PCR; TCRdb's copy has only in-frame clones and lacks some. The sample records under 90,000 clones, 98% being singletons. Sequenced: T cells isolated from PBMCs. Receptors were obtained from a human donor in good health.

The CDR3 DNA is TGTGCCAGCAGCTTGCCGGGACTAGCGCACAGCACAGATACGCAGTATTTT. It translates to CASSLPGLAHSTDTQYF. The V and J genes are TRBV7-8 and TRBJ2-3; 10 nucleotides match TRBD2. CDR3 size: 17 residues. CDR1 and CDR2 from the germline V gene are SGHVS and FQNEAQ. J was trimmed by 0 bases and V by 3 bases; bases with no gene match: 6. Together with reference TRBV7-8 and TRBJ2-3, the CDR3 gives the full variable domain: GAGVSQSPRYKVAKRGQDVALRCDPISGHVSLFWYQQALGQGPEFLTYFQNEAQLDKSGLPSDRFFAERPEGSVSTLKIQRTQQEDSAVYLCASSLPGLAHSTDTQYFGPGTRLTVL.

The J gene is TRBJ1-1, the V gene TRBV29-1; D perhaps matches TRBD1 (6 bases). Germline CDR1 and CDR2: SQVTM and ANQGSEA. CDR3 length: 13 amino acids. V lost 0 bases, J lost 4 bases, and 9 bases lay in between. The CDR3 nucleotides read TGCAGCGTTGAAGAGGTAGGGGGCACTGAAGCTTTCTTT. Translated, it gives CSVEEVGGTEAFF.

In its sample, this clone was seen a few times. The chain employs TRBV27 and TRBJ2-1; D remains ambiguous. The CDR3 has 14 amino acids. V shed 0 bases and J shed 10 bases, with 13 bases lying between them. Germline values: CDR1 MNHEY, CDR2 SMNVEV (reference sequence). Here the CDR3 reads CASSLSLVLREQFF. The CDR3 region has the DNA TGTGCCAGCAGTTTATCGTTGGTCTTGCGGGAGCAGTTCTTC.

The rearrangement joins TRBV4-1 to TRBJ1-1; a possible D gene is TRBD1 (5 bases). This CDR3 has 17 amino acids. V was clipped by 4 bases and J by 0 bases, with 18 bases between them. Looked up from germline, CDR1 is MGHRA and CDR2 is YSYEKL. Here the CDR3 DNA reads TGCGCCAGCAGCCCTCTTTTAGGGGCTGCGATGAACACTGAAGCTTTCTTT. The encoded protein is CASSPLLGAAMNTEAFF.

V and J are TRBV6-1 and TRBJ2-7; 8 positions match TRBD1. Trimming removed 6 bases from V and 3 bases from J; junction bases left unmatched: 7. Germline CDR1 MNHNS, CDR2 SASEGT. The CDR3 covers 14 residues. The CDR3 DNA reads TGTGCCAGCAGGGGGACAGGTACTCACTACGAGCAGTACTTC. As protein: CASRGTGTHYEQYF.

The J gene is TRBJ1-5, the V gene TRBV5-8; 8 bases fit TRBD1. V was clipped by 0 bases and J by 6 bases; unmatched bases: 8. The germline V gene encodes CDR1 SGHTS and CDR2 YDEGEE. The CDR3 sequence is 16 residues long. CDR3 DNA sequence: TGTGCCAGCAGCTTGGCCCTCAGGGGGCGATTTCAGCCCCAGCATTTT. Protein: CASSLALRGRFQPQHF.

The V gene is TRBV6-1, the J gene TRBJ1-2; D not resolved. The CDR3 spans 15 residues. Germline CDR1 is MNHNS and CDR2 is SASEGT. Trimming stripped 6 bases from V and 0 bases from J, with 14 bases between. CDR3 loop: CASSPDGLANYGYTF. The CDR3 region has the DNA TGTGCCAGCAGCCCAGACGGCCTAGCTAACTATGGCTACACCTTC.

For the CDR3, the DNA is TGTGCCAGTAGTATAGGAACAGGCAATCAGCCCCAGCATTTT. It translates to CASSIGTGNQPQHF. This rearrangement joins TRBV19 to TRBJ1-5; D is unresolved. This CDR3 is 14 amino acids long. Germline CDR1 is LNHDA and CDR2 is SQIVND (reference sequence). V gave up 1 base and J gave up 2 bases, with 6 bases separating them.

In this sample, this clone turned up once. The CDR3 protein is CASSLAIRSRDSYEQYF. The CDR3 coding sequence is TGCGCCAGCAGCTTGGCCATCCGAAGCAGGGATAGCTACGAGCAGTACTTC. The chain recombines TRBV5-1 with TRBJ2-7, with D possibly matching TRBD1 (5 bases). CDR3 size: 17 residues. With 0 bases removed from V and 3 bases from J, the gap between germline ends came to 19 bases. The germline V gene encodes CDR1 SGHRS and CDR2 YFSETQ.

V usage is TRBV7-2 and J usage is TRBJ2-1; D uncertain. The CDR3 extends over 14 amino acids. Germline V gene data show CDR1 as SGHTA and CDR2 as FQGNSA. Trimming cost V 5 bases and J 7 bases, with 15 bases left between them. CDR3 bases: TGTGCCAGCAGCCCGGTGGAGTGGTCAAATGAGCAGTTCTTC. Translated, it gives CASSPVEWSNEQFF.